Following are 4 T cell receptor beta chains from one sample sequenced in a study of blood T cell repertoires in COVID-19. TCRdb keeps only in-frame clones here, not all; method: immunoSEQ multiplex PCR. The sample includes fewer than 100,000 clones, around 85% of them seen just once. The sequenced material came from peripheral blood. All receptors derive from a man in his forties or fifties with COVID-19, enrolled during active disease.

V usage is TRBV29-1 and J usage is TRBJ2-7; tentatively, D is TRBD2 (5 bases). Trimming stripped 7 bases from V and 5 bases from J, with 15 bases between. The V gene's germline CDR1 is SQVTM and CDR2 ANQGSEA. CDR3 length equals 12 residues. CDR3 amino acids: CSAEDSRDEQYF. CDR3 bases: TGCAGCGCCGAGGACTCCCGGGACGAGCAGTACTTC.

V is TRBV6-5 and J is TRBJ1-1; tentative D call: TRBD1 (5 bases). Germline V gene sequence: CDR1 MNHEY, CDR2 SVGAGI. The CDR3 length is 14 residues. V was pared by 10 bases and J by 5 bases, with 20 bases between. The CDR3 region has the DNA TGTGCCACCGGGGTGGGTGGGGGGATGACTGAAGCTTTCTTT. Encoded protein: CATGVGGGMTEAFF.

This chain connects TRBV3-1 (or the pseudogene TRBV3-2) to TRBJ2-7; TRBD1 matches 10 bases. Germline CDR1 reads LGHDT; CDR2 reads YNNKEL (reference sequence). This CDR3 has 17 residues. Losses at the gene ends were 0 bases for V and 8 bases for J; bases not matched to a gene: 13. CDR3 loop: CASSQDIGGQGSSQQYF. The CDR3 nucleotides are TGTGCCAGCAGCCAAGATATCGGGGGACAGGGGTCGTCGCAGCAGTACTTC.

The CDR3 DNA follows: TGTGCCAGCAGCCCGACAGGGGTTTGGGGCTACACCTTC. Translation: CASSPTGVWGYTF. The chain uses TRBV7-2 and TRBJ1-2; TRBD1 matches 8 bases. Germline-derived CDR1 and CDR2 are SGHTA and FQGNSA. The CDR3 extends over 13 amino acids. After removal of 5 bases from V and 8 bases from J, the junction contained 7 bases not matched to a gene.